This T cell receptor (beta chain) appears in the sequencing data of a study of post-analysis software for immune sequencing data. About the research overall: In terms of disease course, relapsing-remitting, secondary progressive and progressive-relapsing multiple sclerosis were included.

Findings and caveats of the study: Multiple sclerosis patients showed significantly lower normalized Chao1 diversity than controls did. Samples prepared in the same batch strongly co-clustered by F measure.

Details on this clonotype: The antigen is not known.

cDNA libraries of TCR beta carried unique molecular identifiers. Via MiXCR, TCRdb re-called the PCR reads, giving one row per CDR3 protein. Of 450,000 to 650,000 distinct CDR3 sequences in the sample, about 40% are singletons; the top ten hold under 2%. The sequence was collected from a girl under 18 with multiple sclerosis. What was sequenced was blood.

The CDR3: CASSRKGLATEAFF. The DNA of the CDR3 is TGTGCCAGCAGTCGAAAGGGTCTGGCCACTGAAGCTTTCTTT. This sequence joins TRBV28 and TRBJ1-1; D is unclear. V lost 5 bases and J lost 4, with 14 bases in between. Germline V gene data show CDR1 as MDHEN and CDR2 as SYDVKM. The CDR3 runs 14 residues. The variable domain in full, completed from reference TRBV28 and TRBJ1-1, reads DVKVTQSSRYLVKRTGEKVFLECVQDMDHENMFWYRQDPGLGLRLIYFSYDVKMKEKGDIPEGYSVSREKKERFSLILESASTNQTSMYLCASSRKGLATEAFFGQGTRLTVV.